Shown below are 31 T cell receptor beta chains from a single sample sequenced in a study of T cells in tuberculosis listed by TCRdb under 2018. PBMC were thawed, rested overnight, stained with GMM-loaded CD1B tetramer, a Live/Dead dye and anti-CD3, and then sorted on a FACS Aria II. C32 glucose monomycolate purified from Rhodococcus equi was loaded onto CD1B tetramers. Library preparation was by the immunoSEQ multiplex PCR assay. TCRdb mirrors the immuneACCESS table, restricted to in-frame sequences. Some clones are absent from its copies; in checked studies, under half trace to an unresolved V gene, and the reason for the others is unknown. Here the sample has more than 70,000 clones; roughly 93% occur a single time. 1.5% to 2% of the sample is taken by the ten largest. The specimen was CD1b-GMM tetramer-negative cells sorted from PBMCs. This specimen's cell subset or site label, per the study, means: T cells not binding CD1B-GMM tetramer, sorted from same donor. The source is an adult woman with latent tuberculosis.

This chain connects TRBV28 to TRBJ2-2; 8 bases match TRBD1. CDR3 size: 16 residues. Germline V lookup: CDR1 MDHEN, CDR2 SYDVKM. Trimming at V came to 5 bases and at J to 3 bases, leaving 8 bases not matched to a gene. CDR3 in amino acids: CASSPQGAADTGELFF. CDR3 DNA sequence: TGTGCCAGCAGTCCCCAGGGGGCTGCGGACACCGGGGAGCTGTTTTTT.

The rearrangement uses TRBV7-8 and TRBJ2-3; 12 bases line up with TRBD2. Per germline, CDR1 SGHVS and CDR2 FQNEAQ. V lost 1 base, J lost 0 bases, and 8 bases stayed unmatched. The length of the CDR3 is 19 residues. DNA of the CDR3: TGTGCCAGCAGCTTAGGGGCTAGCGGGGGGGGTCCCAGCACAGATACGCAGTATTTT. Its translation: CASSLGASGGGPSTDTQYF.

The DNA of the CDR3 is TGTGCCAGCAGCCCCCGACAGGGAGATGAAAAACTGTTTTTT. Protein sequence: CASSPRQGDEKLFF. This chain uses TRBV7-9 with TRBJ1-4; 7 bases align to TRBD1. The germline CDR1 and CDR2 sequences are SEHNR and FQNEAQ (reference sequence). The CDR3 totals 14 residues. Germline trimming cut 5 bases from V and 6 bases from J; bases unmatched to any gene: 6. Looking up the rest from reference TRBV7-9 and TRBJ1-4 gives the full variable domain: DTGVSQNPRHKITKRGQNVTFRCDPISEHNRLYWYRQTLGQGPEFLTYFQNEAQLEKSRLLSDRFSAERPKGSFSTLEIQRTEQGDSAMYLCASSPRQGDEKLFFGSGTQLSVL.

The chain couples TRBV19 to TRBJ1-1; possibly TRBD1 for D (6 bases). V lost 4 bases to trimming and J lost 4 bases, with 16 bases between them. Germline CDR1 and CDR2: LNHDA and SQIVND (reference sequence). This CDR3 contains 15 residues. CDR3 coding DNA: TGTGCCAGTAGTAGGCGGATGGACAGTGTCACTGAAGCTTTCTTT. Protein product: CASSRRMDSVTEAFF.

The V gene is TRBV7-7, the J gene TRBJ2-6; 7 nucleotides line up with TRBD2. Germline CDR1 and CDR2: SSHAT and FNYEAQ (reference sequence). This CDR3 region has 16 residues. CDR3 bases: TGTGCTACACGGGGGGACTCGACGCCAGGGGCCAACGTCCTGACTTTC. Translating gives CATRGDSTPGANVLTF. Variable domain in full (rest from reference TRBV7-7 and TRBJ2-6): GAGVSQSPRYKVTKRGQDVTLRCDPISSHATLYWYQQALGQGPEFLTYFNYEAQPDKSGLPSDRFSAERPEGSISTLTIQRTEQRDSAMYRCATRGDSTPGANVLTFGAGSRLTVL.

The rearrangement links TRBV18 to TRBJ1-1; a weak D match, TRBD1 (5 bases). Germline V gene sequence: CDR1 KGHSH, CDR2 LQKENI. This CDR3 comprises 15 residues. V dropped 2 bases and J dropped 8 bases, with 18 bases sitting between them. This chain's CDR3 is CASSPERTPYAEAFF. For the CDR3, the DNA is TGTGCCAGCTCACCAGAGAGGACACCATATGCGGAAGCTTTCTTT.

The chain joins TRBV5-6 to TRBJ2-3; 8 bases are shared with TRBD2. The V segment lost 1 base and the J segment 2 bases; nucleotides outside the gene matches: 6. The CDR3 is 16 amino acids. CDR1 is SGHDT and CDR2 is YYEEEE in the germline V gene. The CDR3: CASSLIGGGSTDTQYF. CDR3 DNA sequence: TGTGCCAGCAGCTTGATTGGCGGGGGGTCCACAGATACGCAGTATTTT.

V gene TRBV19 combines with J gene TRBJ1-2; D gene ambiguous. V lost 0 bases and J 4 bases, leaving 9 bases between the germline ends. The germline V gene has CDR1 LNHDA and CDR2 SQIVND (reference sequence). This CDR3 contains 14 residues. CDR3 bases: TGTGCCAGTAGTATAGACAGAGGCTCCTATGGCTACACCTTC. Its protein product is CASSIDRGSYGYTF.

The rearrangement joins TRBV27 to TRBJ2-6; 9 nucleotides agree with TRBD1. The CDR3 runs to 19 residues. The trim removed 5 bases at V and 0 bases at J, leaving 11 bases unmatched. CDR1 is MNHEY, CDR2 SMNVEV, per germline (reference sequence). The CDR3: CASSRDRDRALSGANVLTF. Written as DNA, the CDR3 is TGTGCCAGCAGTCGTGATAGGGACAGGGCACTCTCTGGGGCCAACGTCCTGACTTTC.

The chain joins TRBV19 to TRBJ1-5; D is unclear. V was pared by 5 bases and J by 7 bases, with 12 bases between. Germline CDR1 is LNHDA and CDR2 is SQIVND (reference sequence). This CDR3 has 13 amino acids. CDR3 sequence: CASSESGGQPQHF. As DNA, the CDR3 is TGTGCCAGTAGTGAGTCAGGAGGCCAGCCCCAGCATTTT.

The CDR3 region is CASSIGTVASGNTIYF. The CDR3 DNA sequence: TGTGCCAGCAGCATTGGGACAGTCGCCTCTGGAAACACCATATATTTT. V gene TRBV5-4 combines with J gene TRBJ1-3, with TRBD1 matching 7 bases. Germline CDR1 and CDR2: SGHNT and YYREEE (reference sequence). CDR3 length equals 16 residues. Losses at the gene ends were 4 bases for V and 0 bases for J; bases not matched to a gene: 7.

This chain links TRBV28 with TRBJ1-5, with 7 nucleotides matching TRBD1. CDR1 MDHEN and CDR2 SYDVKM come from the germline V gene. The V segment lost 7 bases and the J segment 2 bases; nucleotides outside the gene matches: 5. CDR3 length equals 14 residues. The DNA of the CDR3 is TGTGCCAGCATGAACCAGGGGGGCAATCAGCCCCAGCATTTT. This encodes CASMNQGGNQPQHF.

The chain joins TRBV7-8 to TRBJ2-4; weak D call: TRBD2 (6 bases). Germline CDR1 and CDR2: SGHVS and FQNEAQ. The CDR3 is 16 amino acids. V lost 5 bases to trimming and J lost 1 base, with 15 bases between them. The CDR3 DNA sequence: TGTGCCAGCAGCAGCCGCGGGGAATCGGCCAAAAACATTCAGTACTTC. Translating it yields CASSSRGESAKNIQYF.

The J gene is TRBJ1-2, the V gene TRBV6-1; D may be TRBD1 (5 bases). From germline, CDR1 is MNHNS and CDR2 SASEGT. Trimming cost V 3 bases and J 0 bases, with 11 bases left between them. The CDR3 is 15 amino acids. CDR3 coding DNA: TGTGCCAGCAGTGATGTTCCAGGGTCTAACTATGGCTACACCTTC. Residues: CASSDVPGSNYGYTF.

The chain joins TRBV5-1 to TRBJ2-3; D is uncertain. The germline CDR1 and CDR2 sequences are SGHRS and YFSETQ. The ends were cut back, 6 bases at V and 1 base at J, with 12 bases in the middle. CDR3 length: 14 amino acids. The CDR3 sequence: CASTLLTGTDTQYF. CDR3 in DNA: TGCGCCAGCACCCTCTTAACGGGCACAGATACGCAGTATTTT. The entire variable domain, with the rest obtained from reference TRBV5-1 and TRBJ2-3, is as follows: KAGVTQTPRYLIKTRGQQVTLSCSPISGHRSVSWYQQTPGQGLQFLFEYFSETQRNKGNFPGRFSGRQFSNSRSEMNVSTLELGDSALYLCASTLLTGTDTQYFGPGTRLTVL.

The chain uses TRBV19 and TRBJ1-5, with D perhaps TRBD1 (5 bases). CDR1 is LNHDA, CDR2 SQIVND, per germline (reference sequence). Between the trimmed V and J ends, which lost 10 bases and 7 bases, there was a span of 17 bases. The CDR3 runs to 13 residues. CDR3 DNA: TGTGCCATCAAGGGTCCAGGGAACCAGCCCCAGCATTTT. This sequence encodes CAIKGPGNQPQHF. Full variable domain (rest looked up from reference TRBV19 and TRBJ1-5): DGGITQSPKYLFRKEGQNVTLSCEQNLNHDAMYWYRQDPGQGLRLIYYSQIVNDFQKGDIAEGYSVSREKKESFPLTVTSAQKNPTAFYLCAIKGPGNQPQHFGDGTRLSIL.

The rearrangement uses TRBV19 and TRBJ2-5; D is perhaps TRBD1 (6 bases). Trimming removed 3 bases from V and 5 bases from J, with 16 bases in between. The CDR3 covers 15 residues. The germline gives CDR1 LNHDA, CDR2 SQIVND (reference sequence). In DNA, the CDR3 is TGTGCCAGTAGTATCCCATTCGAGGGGGAGGAGACCCAGTACTTC. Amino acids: CASSIPFEGEETQYF.

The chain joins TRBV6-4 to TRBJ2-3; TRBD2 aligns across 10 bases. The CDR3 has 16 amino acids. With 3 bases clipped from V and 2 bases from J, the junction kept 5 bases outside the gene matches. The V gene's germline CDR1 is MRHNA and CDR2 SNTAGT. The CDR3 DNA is TGTGCCAGCAGTGAATCAGCGGGGGGGAACACAGATACGCAGTATTTT. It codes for CASSESAGGNTDTQYF.

As DNA, the CDR3 is TGTGCCGGACAACAGGGCTCCTATAATTCACCCCTCCACTTT. Protein: CAGQQGSYNSPLHF. This chain connects TRBV6-1 to TRBJ1-6; TRBD1 is a possible D gene (6 bases). The germline gives CDR1 MNHNS, CDR2 SASEGT. The CDR3 spans 14 residues. V was clipped by 11 bases and J by 0 bases, with 11 bases between them.

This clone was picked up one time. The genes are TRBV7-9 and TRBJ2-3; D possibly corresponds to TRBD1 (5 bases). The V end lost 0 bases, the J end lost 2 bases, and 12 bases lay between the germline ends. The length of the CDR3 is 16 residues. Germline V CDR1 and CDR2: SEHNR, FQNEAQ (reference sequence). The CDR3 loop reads CASSLADRRTTDTQYF. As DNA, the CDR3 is TGTGCCAGCAGCTTAGCCGACAGACGGACCACAGATACGCAGTATTTT.

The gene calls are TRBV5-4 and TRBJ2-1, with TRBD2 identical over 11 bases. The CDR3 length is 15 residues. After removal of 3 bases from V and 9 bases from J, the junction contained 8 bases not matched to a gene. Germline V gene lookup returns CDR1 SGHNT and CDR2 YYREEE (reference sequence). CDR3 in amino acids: CASSSGSGGAGEQFF. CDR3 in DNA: TGTGCCAGCAGCTCGGGTAGCGGGGGGGCCGGTGAGCAGTTCTTC.

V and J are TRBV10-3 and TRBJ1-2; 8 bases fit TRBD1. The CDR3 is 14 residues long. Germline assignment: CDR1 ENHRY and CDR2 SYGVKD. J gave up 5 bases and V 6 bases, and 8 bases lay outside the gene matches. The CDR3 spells CAIRPNRGSYGYTF. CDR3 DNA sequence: TGTGCCATCAGGCCAAACAGGGGGTCTTATGGCTACACCTTC.

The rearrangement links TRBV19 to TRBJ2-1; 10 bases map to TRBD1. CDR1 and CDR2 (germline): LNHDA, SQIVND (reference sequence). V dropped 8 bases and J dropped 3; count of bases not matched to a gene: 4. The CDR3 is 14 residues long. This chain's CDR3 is CASGRTGGYNEQFF. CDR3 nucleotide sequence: TGTGCCAGTGGTCGGACAGGGGGCTACAATGAGCAGTTCTTC.

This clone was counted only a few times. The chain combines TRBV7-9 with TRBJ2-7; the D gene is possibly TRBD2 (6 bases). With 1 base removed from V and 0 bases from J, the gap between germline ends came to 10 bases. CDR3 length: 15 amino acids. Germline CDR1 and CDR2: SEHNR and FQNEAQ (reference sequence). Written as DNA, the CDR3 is TGTGCCAGCAGCTTAGGGGGACTTAGCTCCTACGAGCAGTACTTC. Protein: CASSLGGLSSYEQYF. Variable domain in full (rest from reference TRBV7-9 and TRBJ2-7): DTGVSQNPRHKITKRGQNVTFRCDPISEHNRLYWYRQTLGQGPEFLTYFQNEAQLEKSRLLSDRFSAERPKGSFSTLEIQRTEQGDSAMYLCASSLGGLSSYEQYFGPGTRLTVT.

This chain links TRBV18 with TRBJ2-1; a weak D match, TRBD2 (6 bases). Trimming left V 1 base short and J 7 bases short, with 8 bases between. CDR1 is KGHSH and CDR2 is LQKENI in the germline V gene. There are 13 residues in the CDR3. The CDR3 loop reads CASSPRGENEQFF. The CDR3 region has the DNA TGTGCCAGCTCACCACGGGGGGAGAATGAGCAGTTCTTC.

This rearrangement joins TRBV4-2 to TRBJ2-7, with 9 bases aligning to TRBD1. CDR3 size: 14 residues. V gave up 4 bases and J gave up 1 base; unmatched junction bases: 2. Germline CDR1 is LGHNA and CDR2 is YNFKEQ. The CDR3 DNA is TGTGCCAGCAGCCGGGACAGGGTTTCCTACGAGCAGTACTTC. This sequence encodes CASSRDRVSYEQYF.

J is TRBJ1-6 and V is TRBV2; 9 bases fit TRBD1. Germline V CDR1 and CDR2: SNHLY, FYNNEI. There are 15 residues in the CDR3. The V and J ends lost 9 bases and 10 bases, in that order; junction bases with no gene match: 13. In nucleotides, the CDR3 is TGTGCCAGACGTACCGGGACAGGGAATGAGTCACCCCTCCACTTT. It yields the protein CARRTGTGNESPLHF.

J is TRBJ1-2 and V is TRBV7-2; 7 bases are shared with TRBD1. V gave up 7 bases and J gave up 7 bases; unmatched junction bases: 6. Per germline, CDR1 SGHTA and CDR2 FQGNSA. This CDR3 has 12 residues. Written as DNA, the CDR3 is TGTGCCAGCACAATCGGGACAGCTGGCTACACCTTC. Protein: CASTIGTAGYTF.

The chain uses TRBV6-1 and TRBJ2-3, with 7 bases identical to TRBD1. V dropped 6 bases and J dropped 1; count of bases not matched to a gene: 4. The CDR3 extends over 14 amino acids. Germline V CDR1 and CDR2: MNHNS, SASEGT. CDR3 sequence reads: CASRFDRGTDTQYF. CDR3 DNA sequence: TGTGCCAGCAGATTTGACAGGGGCACAGATACGCAGTATTTT.

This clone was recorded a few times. Here the CDR3 DNA reads TGCGCCAGCAGCTCGGACCGGACTAGCGGGGGCCTAAAAAGGTCCTACAATGAGCAGTTCTTC. Its protein is CASSSDRTSGGLKRSYNEQFF. The genes are TRBV5-1 and TRBJ2-1; 13 bases agree with TRBD2. CDR1 SGHRS and CDR2 YFSETQ come from the germline V gene. The CDR3 is made up of 21 amino acids. V lost 3 bases, J lost 1 base, and 16 bases stayed unmatched.

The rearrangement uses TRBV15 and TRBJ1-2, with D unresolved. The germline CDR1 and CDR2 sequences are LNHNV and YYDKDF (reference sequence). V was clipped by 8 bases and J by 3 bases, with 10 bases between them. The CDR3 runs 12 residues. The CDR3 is CATADGYYGYTF. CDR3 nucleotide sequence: TGTGCCACCGCAGACGGGTACTATGGCTACACCTTC.